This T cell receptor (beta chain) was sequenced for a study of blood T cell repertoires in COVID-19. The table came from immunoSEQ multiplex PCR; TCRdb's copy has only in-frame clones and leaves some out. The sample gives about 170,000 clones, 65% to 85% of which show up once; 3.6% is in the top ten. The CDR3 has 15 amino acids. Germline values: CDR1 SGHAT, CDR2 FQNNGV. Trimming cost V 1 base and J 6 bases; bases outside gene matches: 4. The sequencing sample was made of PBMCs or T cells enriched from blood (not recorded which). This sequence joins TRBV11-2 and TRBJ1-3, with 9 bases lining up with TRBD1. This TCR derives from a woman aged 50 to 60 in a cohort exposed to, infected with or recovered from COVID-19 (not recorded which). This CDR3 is CASSLGQGVENTIYF. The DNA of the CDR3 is TGTGCCAGCAGCTTAGGACAGGGGGTAGAAAACACCATATATTTT.